These 19 T cell receptor beta chains came from one sample sequenced in a study of neoadjuvant anti-PD-1 for oral cavity cancer. Method: immunoSEQ multiplex PCR; TCRdb's copy keeps in-frame clones and lacks some. Among about 72,000 clones listed, around 82% were seen once. The sequencing here drew on PBMCs, taken before nivolumab (anti-PD-1) treatment. These receptors were obtained from a person between 40 and 80 years old with oral cavity squamous cell carcinoma.

This chain uses TRBV11-2 with TRBJ2-1, with D possibly being TRBD1 (7 bases). Germline CDR1 and CDR2: SGHAT and FQNNGV. The CDR3 totals 13 residues. V was cut by 4 bases and J by 4 bases, with 8 bases left in between. The CDR3 nucleotides read TGTGCCAGCAGCTCAGGGGGGTACAATGAGCAGTTCTTC. It codes for CASSSGGYNEQFF.

This clone was recorded once. This chain joins TRBV5-1 and TRBJ1-4, with a tentative D call TRBD1 (6 bases). This CDR3 has 17 amino acids. CDR1 and CDR2 (germline): SGHRS, YFSETQ. Between the trimmed V and J ends, which lost 2 bases and 6 bases, there was a span of 20 bases. The CDR3 DNA reads as TGCGCCAGCAGCTTCGACCCGCAGGGGTCGGGAGATGAAAAACTGTTTTTT. Its translation: CASSFDPQGSGDEKLFF.

This clone has a handful of counts. The rearrangement joins TRBV30 to TRBJ2-2; tentatively, D is TRBD1 (5 bases). Germline V lookup: CDR1 GTSNPN, CDR2 SVGIG (reference sequence). Trimming pared 4 bases from V and 4 bases from J, leaving 13 bases between. The CDR3 length is 14 residues. DNA for the CDR3: TGTGCCTGGAAGTGGGGCAGTGTCACCGGGGAGCTGTTTTTT. Translation gives CAWKWGSVTGELFF.

The rearrangement joins TRBV5-1 to TRBJ2-3; possible D gene TRBD2, 5 bases. Trimming removed 3 bases at V and 0 bases at J, with 11 bases between. Germline CDR1 and CDR2: SGHRS and YFSETQ. This CDR3 contains 15 residues. In DNA form, the CDR3 reads TGCGCCAGCAGCTCCTCCGGGGAAAGCACAGATACGCAGTATTTT. Its protein product is CASSSSGESTDTQYF.

The genes are TRBV5-1 and TRBJ1-1, with 10 bases lining up with TRBD1. Germline V CDR1 and CDR2: SGHRS, YFSETQ. After removal of 0 bases from V and 5 bases from J, the junction contained 1 base not matched to a gene. This CDR3 is built from 14 residues. The CDR3 protein is CASSLVGQGTEAFF. The CDR3 bases are TGCGCCAGCAGCTTGGTGGGACAGGGGACTGAAGCTTTCTTT.

This clone was seen more than once but under ten times. V and J are TRBV19 and TRBJ1-5; TRBD1 aligns across 8 bases. The V and J ends lost 10 bases and 4 bases, in that order; junction bases with no gene match: 9. The V gene's germline CDR1 is LNHDA and CDR2 SQIVND (reference sequence). The CDR3 runs to 14 residues. This CDR3 reads CATNNRGWNQPQHF. The CDR3 region has the DNA TGTGCCACTAACAACAGGGGGTGGAATCAGCCCCAGCATTTT.

The genes are TRBV4-1 and TRBJ2-3; 11 bases align to TRBD2. There are 15 residues in the CDR3. V shed 4 bases, J shed 4 bases, and the junction held 4 bases outside the gene matches. Germline V gene sequence: CDR1 MGHRA, CDR2 YSYEKL. The CDR3 reads CASSPTSGSSDTQYF. The CDR3 DNA is TGCGCCAGCAGCCCAACTAGCGGGAGTTCAGATACGCAGTATTTT.

This clone was found once. The chain recombines TRBV27 with TRBJ1-6, with TRBD1 matching over 7 bases. The CDR3 consists of 14 residues. V shed 2 bases, J shed 7 bases, and the junction held 2 bases outside the gene matches. Germline lookup yields CDR1 MNHEY and CDR2 SMNVEV (reference sequence). The CDR3 DNA reads TGTGCCAGCAGTTTACAGGGGGGGAATTCACCCCTCCACTTT. Its translation: CASSLQGGNSPLHF.

The rearrangement joins TRBV5-1 to TRBJ1-2; maybe TRBD1 (6 bases). V dropped 1 base and J dropped 10 bases, with 14 bases sitting between them. This CDR3 comprises 13 residues. Germline-derived CDR1 and CDR2 are SGHRS and YFSETQ. The CDR3 protein is CASSLYGDIFYTF. CDR3 DNA: TGCGCCAGCAGCTTGTACGGGGACATCTTCTACACCTTC. Complete variable domain (other parts from reference TRBV5-1 and TRBJ1-2): KAGVTQTPRYLIKTRGQQVTLSCSPISGHRSVSWYQQTPGQGLQFLFEYFSETQRNKGNFPGRFSGRQFSNSRSEMNVSTLELGDSALYLCASSLYGDIFYTFGSGTRLTVV.

The rearrangement uses TRBV6-5 and TRBJ1-1; a weak D match, TRBD1 (6 bases). CDR3 length equals 14 residues. Germline CDR1 is MNHEY and CDR2 is SVGAGI. Trimming cost V 5 bases and J 4 bases, with 14 bases left between them. The CDR3 reads CASSITGFRTEAFF. In DNA form, the CDR3 reads TGTGCCAGCAGTATCACAGGGTTTCGCACTGAAGCTTTCTTT.

The chain couples TRBV13 to TRBJ2-1, with 12 nucleotides matching TRBD2. The V segment lost 4 bases and the J segment 8 bases; nucleotides outside the gene matches: 3. This CDR3 has 14 residues. Germline CDR1 and CDR2: PRHDT and FYEKMQ (reference sequence). CDR3 sequence (DNA): TGTGCCAGCAGCTCTAGCGGGGGGGCCTATGAGCAGTTCTTC. Residues: CASSSSGGAYEQFF.

V gene TRBV28 combines with J gene TRBJ1-3; no reliable D call. This CDR3 has 15 residues. Trimming removed 1 base from V and 2 bases from J, with 9 bases in between. The germline gives CDR1 MDHEN, CDR2 SYDVKM. DNA for the CDR3: TGTGCCAGCAGTTTATTCCCCACGACTGGAAACACCATATATTTT. It is translated as CASSLFPTTGNTIYF.

The chain combines TRBV5-1 with TRBJ2-1; no clear D. Per the germline V gene, CDR1 is SGHRS and CDR2 is YFSETQ. The CDR3 sequence is 13 residues long. V was clipped by 0 bases and J by 9 bases, with 10 bases between them. The CDR3: CASSLAAAVEQFF. In DNA form, the CDR3 reads TGCGCCAGCAGCTTGGCCGCCGCAGTTGAGCAGTTCTTC.

This chain uses TRBV29-1 with TRBJ1-1; TRBD1 aligns across 9 bases. The junction had 7 bases not matched to a gene; V was cut back by 4 bases and J by 4 bases. Germline lookup yields CDR1 SQVTM and CDR2 ANQGSEA. The CDR3 is 14 amino acids. The chain's CDR3 is CSVVPGQGVTEAFF. The CDR3 nucleotides are TGCAGCGTTGTCCCGGGACAGGGAGTCACTGAAGCTTTCTTT.

The J gene is TRBJ2-1, the V gene TRBV7-2; D is possibly TRBD1 or TRBD2 (5 bases each). The germline V gene has CDR1 SGHTA and CDR2 FQGNSA. The CDR3 is made up of 16 amino acids. Trimming stripped 1 base from V and 2 bases from J, with 12 bases between. CDR3 amino acids: CASSLVSGTTYNEQFF. The CDR3 DNA sequence: TGTGCCAGCAGCTTAGTCAGTGGGACGACCTACAATGAGCAGTTCTTC.

This clone has just a few counts. The chain recombines TRBV6-6 with TRBJ1-2, with D perhaps TRBD1 (5 bases). Trimming removed 8 bases from V and 4 bases from J, with 11 bases in between. CDR3 size: 12 residues. Per germline, CDR1 MNHNY and CDR2 SVGAGI (reference sequence). The CDR3 protein is CASQQGTYGYTF. The DNA for the CDR3 is TGTGCCAGCCAACAAGGGACCTATGGCTACACCTTC.

V is TRBV5-1 and J is TRBJ2-1, with D unclear. The CDR3 loop spans 12 amino acids. V lost 6 bases to trimming and J lost 3 bases, with 7 bases between them. The germline CDR1 and CDR2 sequences are SGHRS and YFSETQ. The chain's CDR3 is CASTENYNEQFF. The CDR3 coding sequence is TGCGCCAGCACCGAGAACTACAATGAGCAGTTCTTC.

The rearrangement joins TRBV6-5 to TRBJ2-7, with TRBD1 as a possible D gene (6 bases). The germline V gene encodes CDR1 MNHEY and CDR2 SVGAGI. This CDR3 is built from 15 residues. Trimming left V 2 bases short and J 0 bases short, with 11 bases between. CDR3 sequence reads: CASSYAPQGSYEQYF. CDR3 nucleotides: TGTGCCAGCAGTTACGCCCCACAGGGCTCCTACGAGCAGTACTTC.

This chain uses TRBV2 with TRBJ1-5; D unclear. Trimming removed 4 bases from V and 4 bases from J, with 8 bases in between. The CDR3 is made up of 13 amino acids. Germline lookup yields CDR1 SNHLY and CDR2 FYNNEI. The CDR3 DNA reads TGTGCCAGCAGTGTGGCCCAGAATCAGCCCCAGCATTTT. This encodes CASSVAQNQPQHF.